What follows are 12 T cell receptor beta chains derived from one specimen sequenced in a study of blood T cell repertoires in COVID-19. Generated by immunoSEQ multiplex PCR, the TCRdb table keeps only in-frame clones and is missing some. The sample shows approximately 130,000 clones, 83% of them seen only once. The sequencing input was PBMCs or T cells enriched from blood (not recorded which). Source of these receptors: a man younger than 45 who had recovered from COVID-19.

V is TRBV11-2 and J is TRBJ2-7, with a possible D match to TRBD2 (6 bases). From germline, CDR1 is SGHAT and CDR2 FQNNGV. Trimming left V 5 bases short and J 1 base short, with 21 bases between. The CDR3 sequence is 17 residues long. CDR3 sequence (DNA): TGTGCCAGCAGCCCAACCCGGGGGAGTAACATTTCCTACGAGCAGTACGTC. It encodes CASSPTRGSNISYEQYV.

This chain links TRBV20-1 with TRBJ2-2; D is unresolved. The germline V and J ends were trimmed by 3 bases and 1 base, with 9 bases remaining between them. The CDR3 has 14 amino acids. Germline CDR1 and CDR2: DFQATT and SNEGSKA (reference sequence). The CDR3: CSASWQENTGELFF. The CDR3 DNA is TGCAGTGCTAGTTGGCAAGAGAACACCGGGGAGCTGTTTTTT.

The V gene is TRBV7-9, the J gene TRBJ2-3, with D maybe TRBD1 (5 bases). CDR3 length: 17 amino acids. V lost 5 bases to trimming and J lost 6 bases, with 24 bases between them. The germline V gene has CDR1 SEHNR and CDR2 FQNEAQ (reference sequence). CDR3 sequence (DNA): TGTGCCAGCAGCGCAAACAGGCTACTCCGACCACTGGATACGCAGTATTTT. As protein: CASSANRLLRPLDTQYF.

The CDR3 region is CASSLVPGVNTEAFF. The CDR3 nucleotides read TGTGCCAGCAGCTTAGTTCCAGGCGTAAACACTGAAGCTTTCTTT. This chain links TRBV7-9 with TRBJ1-1; D remains ambiguous. Germline V gives CDR1 SEHNR, CDR2 FQNEAQ (reference sequence). CDR3 length: 15 residues. Trimming took 1 base from V and 2 from J, leaving 11 bases between them.

This clone appeared a single time. The chain combines TRBV6-5 with TRBJ2-2, with a weak D call TRBD1 (6 bases). Germline assignment: CDR1 MNHEY and CDR2 SVGAGI. There are 11 residues in the CDR3. V was shortened by 6 bases and J by 8 bases, with 7 bases between the two germline ends. The DNA of the CDR3 is TGTGCCAGCAGGGGGACAGGGGAGCTGTTTTTT. Protein sequence: CASRGTGELFF.

This sequence joins TRBV7-8 and TRBJ1-5; TRBD1 is a possible D gene (5 bases). V shed 1 base and J shed 3 bases, with 13 bases lying between them. The CDR3 covers 16 residues. The V gene's germline CDR1 is SGHVS and CDR2 FQNEAQ. CDR3 DNA: TGTGCCAGCAGCTTAGTACAGGCAGGGTACAATCAGCCCCAGCATTTT. It is translated as CASSLVQAGYNQPQHF.

This clone appeared a single time. Distinct nucleotide sequences in the sample also encode this CDR3. V gene TRBV2 combines with J gene TRBJ1-1, with a possible D match to TRBD1 (6 bases). The CDR3 totals 13 residues. Trimming pared 6 bases from V and 2 bases from J, leaving 10 bases between. Per the germline V gene, CDR1 is SNHLY and CDR2 is FYNNEI. CDR3 residues: CASSLQGNTEAFF. The CDR3 region has the DNA TGTGCCAGCAGCCTACAGGGTAACACTGAAGCTTTCTTT.

This chain joins TRBV20-1 and TRBJ2-7, with D perhaps TRBD1 (5 bases). Germline V gives CDR1 DFQATT, CDR2 SNEGSKA (reference sequence). The CDR3 spans 11 residues. Between the trimmed V and J ends, which lost 6 bases and 4 bases, there was a span of 10 bases. The CDR3 DNA follows: TGCAGTGCAATACAGGAGTACGAGCAGTACTTC. This translates into CSAIQEYEQYF.

This clone turned up a few times. This sequence joins TRBV5-1 and TRBJ2-7; 12 nucleotides agree with TRBD2. Unmatched junction bases numbered 6, after V lost 4 bases and J lost 1 base. The germline gives CDR1 SGHRS, CDR2 YFSETQ. This CDR3 spans 16 amino acids. CDR3 protein: CASSLDLAGGSYEQYF. CDR3 DNA: TGCGCCAGCAGCCTCGACCTAGCGGGAGGGTCCTACGAGCAGTACTTC.

The rearrangement joins TRBV6-5 to TRBJ2-1; tentative D call: TRBD1 (6 bases). Germline V CDR1 and CDR2: MNHEY, SVGAGI. The CDR3 runs to 16 residues. Trimming cost V 0 bases and J 4 bases, with 13 bases left between them. CDR3 amino acids: CASSYSGLGQYNEQFF. The DNA for the CDR3 is TGTGCCAGCAGTTACTCTGGGCTAGGACAGTACAATGAGCAGTTCTTC.

This clone was counted once. This rearrangement joins TRBV10-3 to TRBJ1-1; a possible D gene is TRBD1 (5 bases). V lost 0 bases, J lost 0 bases, and 14 bases lay in between. The CDR3 is made up of 17 amino acids. Looked up from germline, CDR1 is ENHRY and CDR2 is SYGVKD. Written as DNA, the CDR3 is TGTGCCATCAGTGAGTCAACGGCAGGGTCCATGAACACTGAAGCTTTCTTT. Translated: CAISESTAGSMNTEAFF.

This clone was seen more than once but under ten times. Written as DNA, the CDR3 is TGTGCCGGCCGAAGGGCAGGGGCAGGAGATACGCAGTATTTT. This codes for CAGRRAGAGDTQYF. This rearrangement joins TRBV2 to TRBJ2-3; perhaps TRBD1 as D (6 bases). From germline, CDR1 is SNHLY and CDR2 FYNNEI. Between the trimmed V and J ends, which lost 11 bases and 5 bases, there was a span of 20 bases. This CDR3 spans 14 amino acids.